Sequencing of this T cell receptor beta chain was carried out in a study of T cell responses to AZD1222 COVID-19 vaccine. Findings and caveats of the study: Donors were largely white British and mainly female; clonal diversity was possibly underestimated. It was only 6 or 7 AZD1222 recipients who were seropositive at baseline.

This clone was observed once. The antigen is not known. The CDR3 is 14 amino acids. Trimming left V 6 bases short and J 4 bases short, with 13 bases between. Germline-derived CDR1 and CDR2 are MNHEY and SMNVEV (reference sequence). Measured with immunoSEQ multiplex PCR; TCRdb has only the in-frame clones, and not every one. The data show 120,000 to 150,000 clones, 90% to 95% seen once. The receptor was isolated from an adult in good health. The chain is built from TRBV27 and TRBJ1-5; D is unresolved. The sample was peripheral blood, taken on day 0 of AZD1222 vaccination. As DNA, the CDR3 is TGTGCCAGCAGGCCCTGGGGAGCAAATCAGCCCCAGCATTTT. This translates into CASRPWGANQPQHF.